These 20 T cell receptor beta chains originate from one sample sequenced in a study of T cell clonality in common variable immunodeficiency. Clones were sequenced by immunoSEQ multiplex PCR, and TCRdb holds only the in-frame ones, with some missing. This table holds 35,000 to 50,000 clones with no singletons; the top ten claim about 0.7%. Material for sequencing was peripheral blood mononuclear cells. Receptors were obtained from a person aged 18-70 years in good health.

There are many counts of this clone. From the germline J gene comes the end of the CDR3, since the read stops 3 residues before it. The V gene is TRBV12-3 or TRBV12-4, the J gene TRBJ2-1; 8 nucleotides align to TRBD2. CDR3 length: 13 amino acids. The V and J ends lost 3 bases and 6 bases, in that order; junction bases with no gene match: 1. CDR3 loop: CASSFGTSNEQFF. The CDR3 bases that were read are TGTGCCAGCAGTTTTGGGACTAGCAATGAG.

This clone was counted between two and nine times. A read error likely explains this, since a far larger clone differs by one base. Read coverage stops 3 residues before the CDR3 terminus; the germline J gene supplies the remainder. The chain links TRBV7-2 to TRBJ1-5; no clear D. Trimming shortened V by 3 bases and J by 0 bases, and 9 bases separated the two germline ends. The CDR3 runs to 15 residues. Germline V gives CDR1 SGHTA, CDR2 FQGNSA. CDR3 protein: CASSLAGYSNQPQHF. The CDR3 DNA, read in part, is TGTGCCAGCAGCTTGGCAGGTTATAGCAATCAGCCC.

This clone has a handful of counts. At one end the junction does not follow the germline gene, possibly because of a read error. From the germline J gene comes the end of the CDR3, since the read stops 3 residues before it. The V gene is TRBV7-7, the J gene TRBJ2-2, with 10 bases lining up with TRBD2. Looked up from germline, CDR1 is SSHAT and CDR2 is FNYEAQ (reference sequence). The CDR3 is 17 amino acids. CDR3 DNA (partial): TGTGCTAGCAGCCCGCGAGCTAGCGGGGGTTTCACCGGGGAG. This codes for CASSPRASGGFTGE. The whole CDR3 sequence is CASSPRASGGFTGELFF. Full variable domain (rest looked up from reference TRBV7-7 and TRBJ2-2): GAGVSQSPRYKVTKRGQDVTLRCDPISSHATLYWYQQALGQGPEFLTYFNYEAQPDKSGLPSDRFSAERPEGSISTLTIQRTEQRDSAMYRCASSPRASGGFTGELFFGEGSRLTVL.

This clone was counted many times. The observed sequence ends 3 residues before the CDR3 terminus, with the missing tail filled in from the germline J gene. The gene calls are TRBV7-9 and TRBJ1-1, with 7 bases lining up with TRBD1. The V segment lost 5 bases and the J segment 7 bases; nucleotides outside the gene matches: 7. Germline V gene sequence: CDR1 SEHNR, CDR2 FQNEAQ (reference sequence). The CDR3 extends over 13 amino acids. The CDR3 sequence: CASSTQGWSEAFF. The sequenced CDR3 bases are TGTGCCAGCAGCACACAGGGGTGGAGTGAA.

This clone was detected ten times or more. The read ends 3 residues before the CDR3 terminus; that terminus is restored from the germline J gene. This rearrangement joins TRBV20-1 to TRBJ2-1; 10 bases line up with TRBD2. Per germline, CDR1 DFQATT and CDR2 SNEGSKA (reference sequence). This CDR3 contains 17 residues. Losses at the gene ends were 3 bases for V and 8 bases for J; bases not matched to a gene: 16. CDR3 amino acids: CSASGGIAGGPDDEQFF. The CDR3 bases that were read are TGCAGTGCTAGTGGCGGGATAGCGGGGGGACCGGACGATGAG.

The sample holds many counts of this clone. Read data end 3 residues before the CDR3 end; the end is taken from the germline J gene. The chain is built from TRBV4-1 and TRBJ2-3; D is possibly TRBD1 (6 bases). The CDR3 contains 16 residues. Deletions cut 0 bases from V and 0 bases from J, with 10 bases between. In germline, CDR1 is MGHRA, CDR2 YSYEKL. CDR3 DNA, as far as it was read: TGCGCCAGCAGCCAAGACAGGGGTCTTAGCACAGATACG. It specifies CASSQDRGLSTDT. Given in full, the CDR3 is CASSQDRGLSTDTQYF.

This clone was observed at least ten times. Coverage ceases 3 residues before the CDR3 finishes, and the germline J gene fills in the end. The J gene is TRBJ1-5, the V gene TRBV4-1; 8 bases are a match to TRBD1. Germline CDR1 MGHRA, CDR2 YSYEKL. CDR3 length equals 17 residues. The DNA read from the CDR3 is TGCGCCAGCAGCCAGACACCCACCGGGACAGGTACCATACCC. It specifies CASSQTPTGTGTIP. The full-length CDR3 reads as CASSQTPTGTGTIPQHF.

Many counts were recorded for this clone. The read stops 3 residues short of the end of the CDR3; the missing end is completed from the germline J gene. This chain links TRBV12-3 or TRBV12-4 with TRBJ2-5, with D possibly TRBD2 on 5 matching bases. Trimming cost V 7 bases and J 3 bases, with 12 bases left between them. The CDR3 runs to 13 residues. The chain's CDR3 is CASTPGSEETQYF. The CDR3 bases that were read are TGTGCCAGCACCCCGGGGTCTGAAGAGACC.

This clone was seen repeatedly, ten times or more. The read comes to an end 3 residues before the CDR3 does, leaving the germline J gene to fill in the end. The chain uses TRBV6-1 and TRBJ1-3; no definite D call. The CDR3 length is 12 residues. Germline values: CDR1 MNHNS, CDR2 SASEGT. Deletions cut 4 bases from V and 4 bases from J, with 5 bases between. The chain's CDR3 is CASSAEGNTIYF. Partial CDR3 DNA: TGTGCCAGCAGTGCAGAAGGAAACACC.

This clone appeared many times. Sequencing ends 3 residues short of the CDR3 end; the germline J gene provides the rest. The chain couples TRBV29-1 to TRBJ1-1; 7 bases fit TRBD1. The junction had 8 bases not matched to a gene; V was cut back by 2 bases and J by 5 bases. Germline CDR1 reads SQVTM; CDR2 reads ANQGSEA. The CDR3 runs 14 residues. CDR3 DNA (partial): TGCAGCGTTGAAAATAGGGGGCTTGAGACTGAA. Its protein is CSVENRGLETE. In full, the CDR3 is CSVENRGLETEAFF.

This clone was detected many times. The read ends 3 residues before the CDR3 terminus; that terminus is restored from the germline J gene. The rearrangement joins TRBV18 to TRBJ2-3; D possibly matches TRBD1 or TRBD2 (6 bases each). This CDR3 is built from 16 residues. V shed 2 bases and J shed 4 bases, with 16 bases lying between them. Germline values: CDR1 KGHSH, CDR2 LQKENI. This CDR3 is CASSPLTGGGADTQYF. The sequenced CDR3 bases are TGTGCCAGCTCACCATTGACCGGAGGGGGAGCAGATACG.

This clone occurred many times. The CDR3 extends 3 residues past the end of the read, so its final part is completed from the germline J gene. The chain couples TRBV7-2 to TRBJ2-5; tentatively, D is TRBD1 (7 bases). This CDR3 spans 15 amino acids. The V gene lost 2 bases and the J gene lost 4 bases, with 14 bases spanning the gap. The germline V gene has CDR1 SGHTA and CDR2 FQGNSA. CDR3 sequence reads: CASSLWAGGRETQYF. The sequenced part of the CDR3 DNA is TGTGCCAGCAGCTTATGGGCAGGGGGGAGAGAGACC.

This clone was counted many times. The read ends 3 residues early relative to the CDR3; the germline J gene fills the gap. The chain employs TRBV4-2 and TRBJ1-2; 11 bases align to TRBD1. Trimming took 1 base from V and 2 from J; bases not matched to a gene: 6. The CDR3 contains 17 residues. Germline V gene data show CDR1 as LGHNA and CDR2 as YNFKEQ. The sequenced part of the CDR3 DNA is TGTGCCAGCAGCCAAGCCACGGGACAGGGGGGGAACTATGGC. As protein: CASSQATGQGGNYG. The entire CDR3 is CASSQATGQGGNYGYTF.

This clone was picked up a small number of times. The sequenced part of the CDR3 DNA is TGTGCCAGCAGTGCCAAGGCATCAGGGCGCGAG. It codes for CASSAKASGRE. The full CDR3 protein reads CASSAKASGREQYF. This chain joins TRBV2 and TRBJ2-7, with D possibly matching TRBD1 (5 bases). The CDR3 goes on 3 residues after the read ends, and that part is filled in from the germline J gene. The V and J ends lost 4 bases and 6 bases respectively, with 16 bases between them. This CDR3 contains 14 residues. The germline V gene encodes CDR1 SNHLY and CDR2 FYNNEI.

At least ten counts were recorded for this clone. The read finishes 3 residues shy of the CDR3 end, and the germline J gene is used to complete it. V and J are TRBV7-2 and TRBJ2-3; tentatively, D is TRBD1 (5 bases). The ends were cut back, 4 bases at V and 5 bases at J, with 10 bases in the middle. Per germline, CDR1 SGHTA and CDR2 FQGNSA. The CDR3 spans 13 residues. The CDR3 bases that were read are TGTGCCAGCAGCTCATCCCAGGGAGATACG. Encoded protein: CASSSSQGDT. Given in full, the CDR3 is CASSSSQGDTQYF.

This clone has a count of ten or more. The read stops 3 residues short of the end of the CDR3; the missing end is completed from the germline J gene. This chain links TRBV12-3 or TRBV12-4 with TRBJ2-5, with D maybe TRBD1 (6 bases). Trimming removed 4 bases at V and 4 bases at J, with 10 bases between. The CDR3 consists of 13 residues. The CDR3 is CASSSTGRETQYF. CDR3 DNA (partial): TGTGCCAGCAGTTCTACAGGGCGAGAGACC.

This clone was observed at least ten times. The CDR3 extends 3 residues past the end of the read, so its final part is completed from the germline J gene. The chain uses TRBV7-8 and TRBJ2-7; D perhaps matches TRBD2 (5 bases). With 4 bases removed from V and 5 bases from J, the gap between germline ends came to 18 bases. The CDR3 totals 15 residues. Germline CDR1 reads SGHVS; CDR2 reads FQNEAQ. The covered CDR3 bases are TGTGCCAGCAGCTCCCAAGCCACAAACGGGGACGAG. Translating it yields CASSSQATNGDE. The complete CDR3 sequence is CASSSQATNGDEQYF. The entire variable domain, with the rest obtained from reference TRBV7-8 and TRBJ2-7, is as follows: GAGVSQSPRYKVAKRGQDVALRCDPISGHVSLFWYQQALGQGPEFLTYFQNEAQLDKSGLPSDRFFAERPEGSVSTLKIQRTQQEDSAVYLCASSSQATNGDEQYFGPGTRLTVT.

At least ten counts were recorded for this clone. Sequencing ends 3 residues short of the CDR3 end; the germline J gene provides the rest. The same CDR3 also results from other DNA sequences found in this sample. V and J are TRBV6-2 or TRBV6-3 and TRBJ1-5, with 7 bases that match TRBD1. The V gene's germline CDR1 is MNHEY and CDR2 SVGEGT. V lost 5 bases to trimming and J lost 5 bases; unmatched junction nucleotides: 6. This CDR3 is built from 14 residues. This CDR3 reads CASSQGDKYQPQHF. The sequenced CDR3 bases are TGTGCCAGCAGTCAGGGGGACAAATATCAGCCC.

This clone was recorded at least ten times. From the germline J gene comes the end of the CDR3, since the read stops 3 residues before it. The chain is built from TRBV30 and TRBJ2-5, with 7 bases matching TRBD1. CDR3 size: 12 residues. From germline, CDR1 is GTSNPN and CDR2 SVGIG (reference sequence). Trimming at V came to 5 bases and at J to 5 bases, leaving 5 bases not matched to a gene. Here the CDR3 reads CAWGRGPETQYF. The sequenced CDR3 bases are TGTGCCTGGGGAAGGGGGCCGGAGACC.

This clone was counted many times. The part of the CDR3 DNA that was read is TGTGCCAGCAGTTACGGCGGGGGGCCCATCTATGGC. This encodes CASSYGGGPIYG. The CDR3 in full is CASSYGGGPIYGYTF. The chain combines TRBV6-2 or TRBV6-3 with TRBJ1-2; the D gene is possibly TRBD1 (6 bases). The DNA ends 3 residues before the CDR3 does, and the rest of the CDR3 is filled in from the germline J gene. Trimming stripped 2 bases from V and 4 bases from J, with 14 bases between. Germline V gene data show CDR1 as MNHEY and CDR2 as SVGEGT. This CDR3 region has 15 residues.